Given below is one T cell receptor (beta chain) in context. The data derive from a study of shared clonotypes between healthy human individuals. Profiled with immunoSEQ multiplex PCR; TCRdb holds only in-frame clones, not every one. Among 450,000 to 550,000 clones listed, roughly 78% were seen once. This TCR came from a woman in her 40s in good health. Some clones in this sample may be carry-over from other donors' samples. The sample consisted of PBMCs.

The CDR3 spells CASSPSGQVTDTQYF. Written as DNA, the CDR3 is TGTGCCAGCAGTCCGTCGGGACAGGTGACAGATACGCAGTATTTT. The V gene is TRBV28, the J gene TRBJ2-3, with 8 nucleotides matching TRBD1. The germline gives CDR1 MDHEN, CDR2 SYDVKM. The CDR3 spans 15 residues. The ends lost 5 bases at V and 3 bases at J; junction bases unmatched: 7.